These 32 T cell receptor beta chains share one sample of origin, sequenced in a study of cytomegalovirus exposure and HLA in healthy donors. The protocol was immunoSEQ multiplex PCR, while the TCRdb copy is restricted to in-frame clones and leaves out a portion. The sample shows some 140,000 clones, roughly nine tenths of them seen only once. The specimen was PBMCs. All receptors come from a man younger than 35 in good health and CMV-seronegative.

The CDR3 DNA is TGTGCCAGTAGTATAGGTGGGACAGGGATTAAGGGCTACACCTTC. Its translation: CASSIGGTGIKGYTF. The rearrangement uses TRBV19 and TRBJ1-2; TRBD1 agrees at 9 bases. Germline CDR1 reads LNHDA; CDR2 reads SQIVND (reference sequence). The CDR3 runs 15 residues. V shed 1 base and J 8 bases; nucleotides not matched to a gene: 8.

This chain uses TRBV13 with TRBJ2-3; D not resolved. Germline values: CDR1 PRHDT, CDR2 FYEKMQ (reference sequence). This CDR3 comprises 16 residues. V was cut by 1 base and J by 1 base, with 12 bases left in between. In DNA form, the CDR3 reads TGTGCCAGCAGCTTAGAAGGTAGCCGAGGCACAGATACGCAGTATTTT. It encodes CASSLEGSRGTDTQYF.

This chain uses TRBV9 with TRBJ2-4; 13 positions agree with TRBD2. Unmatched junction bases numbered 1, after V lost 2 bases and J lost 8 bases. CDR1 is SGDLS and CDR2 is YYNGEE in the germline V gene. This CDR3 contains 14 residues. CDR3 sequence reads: CASSVGLAGDIQYF. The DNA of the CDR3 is TGTGCCAGCAGCGTTGGACTAGCGGGAGACATTCAGTACTTC. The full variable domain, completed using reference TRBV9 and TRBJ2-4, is DSGVTQTPKHLITATGQRVTLRCSPRSGDLSVYWYQQSLDQGLQFLIQYYNGEERAKGNILERFSAQQFPDLHSELNLSSLELGDSALYFCASSVGLAGDIQYFGAGTRLSVL.

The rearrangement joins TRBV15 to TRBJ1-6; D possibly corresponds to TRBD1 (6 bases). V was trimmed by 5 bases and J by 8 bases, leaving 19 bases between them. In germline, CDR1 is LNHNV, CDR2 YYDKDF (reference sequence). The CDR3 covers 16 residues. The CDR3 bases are TGTGCCACCAGCCCCGAGAGGTGGGACATTCATTCACCCCTCCACTTT. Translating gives CATSPERWDIHSPLHF. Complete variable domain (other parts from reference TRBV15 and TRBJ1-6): DAMVIQNPRYQVTQFGKPVTLSCSQTLNHNVMYWYQQKSSQAPKLLFHYYDKDFNNEADTPDNFQSRRPNTSFCFLDIRSPGLGDTAMYLCATSPERWDIHSPLHFGNGTRLTVT.

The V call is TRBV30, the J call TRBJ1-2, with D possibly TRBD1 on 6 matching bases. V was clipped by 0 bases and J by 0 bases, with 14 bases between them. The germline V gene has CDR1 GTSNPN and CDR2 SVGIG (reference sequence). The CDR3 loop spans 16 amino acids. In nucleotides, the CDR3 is TGTGCCTGGAGTGTAGGGGGGGCAGCTTCTAACTATGGCTACACCTTC. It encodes CAWSVGGAASNYGYTF.

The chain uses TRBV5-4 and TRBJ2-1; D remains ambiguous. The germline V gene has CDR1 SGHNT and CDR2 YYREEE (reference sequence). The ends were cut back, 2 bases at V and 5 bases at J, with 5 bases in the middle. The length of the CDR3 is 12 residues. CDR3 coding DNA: TGTGCCAGCAGCTTTATTAACAATGAGCAGTTCTTC. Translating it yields CASSFINNEQFF. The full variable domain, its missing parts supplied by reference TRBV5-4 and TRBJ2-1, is ETGVTQSPTHLIKTRGQQVTLRCSSQSGHNTVSWYQQALGQGPQFIFQYYREEENGRGNFPPRFSGLQFPNYSSELNVNALELDDSALYLCASSFINNEQFFGPGTRLTVL.

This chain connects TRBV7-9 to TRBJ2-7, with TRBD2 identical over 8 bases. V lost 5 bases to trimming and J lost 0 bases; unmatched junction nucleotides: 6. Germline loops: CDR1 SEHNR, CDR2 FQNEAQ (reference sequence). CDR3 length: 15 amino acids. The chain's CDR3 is CASSRGGLSSYEQYF. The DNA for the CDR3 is TGTGCCAGCAGCCGGGGGGGATTAAGCTCCTACGAGCAGTACTTC.

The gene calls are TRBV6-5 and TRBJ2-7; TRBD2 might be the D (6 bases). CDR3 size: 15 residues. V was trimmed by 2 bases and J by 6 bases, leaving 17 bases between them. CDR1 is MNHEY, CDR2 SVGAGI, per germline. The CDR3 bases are TGTGCCAGCAGTTACGTCCCGGTCGGGACTGGCGAGCAGTACTTC. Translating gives CASSYVPVGTGEQYF.

CDR3 residues: CASSTTLDSGNTIYF. Here the CDR3 DNA reads TGTGCCAGCAGCACAACGTTGGACAGTGGAAACACCATATATTTT. The chain carries TRBV9 and TRBJ1-3, with D perhaps matching TRBD1 (6 bases). The CDR3 covers 15 residues. The germline CDR1 and CDR2 sequences are SGDLS and YYNGEE. With 4 bases removed from V and 3 bases from J, the gap between germline ends came to 14 bases.

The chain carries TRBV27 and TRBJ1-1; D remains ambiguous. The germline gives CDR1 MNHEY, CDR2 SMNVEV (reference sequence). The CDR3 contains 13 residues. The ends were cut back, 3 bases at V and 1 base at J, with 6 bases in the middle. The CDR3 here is CASSFAGNTEAFF. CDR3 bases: TGTGCCAGCAGTTTTGCGGGGAACACTGAAGCTTTCTTT.

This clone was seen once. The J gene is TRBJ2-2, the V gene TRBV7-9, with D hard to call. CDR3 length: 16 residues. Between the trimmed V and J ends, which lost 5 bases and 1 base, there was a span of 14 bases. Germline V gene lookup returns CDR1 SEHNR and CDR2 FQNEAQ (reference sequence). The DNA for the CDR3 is TGTGCCAGCAGCCTCTTCCTCAGAATGAACACCGGGGAGCTGTTTTTT. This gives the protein CASSLFLRMNTGELFF.

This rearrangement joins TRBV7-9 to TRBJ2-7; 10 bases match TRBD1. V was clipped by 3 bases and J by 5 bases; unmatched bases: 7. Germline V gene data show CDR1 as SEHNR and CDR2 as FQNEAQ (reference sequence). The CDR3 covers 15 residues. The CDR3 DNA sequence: TGTGCCAGCAGCTTTTACGGACAGGGGGTCCACGAGCAGTACTTC. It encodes CASSFYGQGVHEQYF.

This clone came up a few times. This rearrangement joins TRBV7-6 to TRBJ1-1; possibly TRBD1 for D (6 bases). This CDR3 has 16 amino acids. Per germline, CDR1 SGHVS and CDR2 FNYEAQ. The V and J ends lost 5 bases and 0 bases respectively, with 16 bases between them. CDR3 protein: CASSLGGDLVNTEAFF. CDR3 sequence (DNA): TGTGCCAGCAGCCTAGGGGGGGATTTGGTGAACACTGAAGCTTTCTTT. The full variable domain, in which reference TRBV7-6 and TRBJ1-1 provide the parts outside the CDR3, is GAGVSQSPRYKVTKRGQDVALRCDPISGHVSLYWYRQALGQGPEFLTYFNYEAQQDKSGLPNDRFSAERPEGSISTLTIQRTEQRDSAMYRCASSLGGDLVNTEAFFGQGTRLTVV.

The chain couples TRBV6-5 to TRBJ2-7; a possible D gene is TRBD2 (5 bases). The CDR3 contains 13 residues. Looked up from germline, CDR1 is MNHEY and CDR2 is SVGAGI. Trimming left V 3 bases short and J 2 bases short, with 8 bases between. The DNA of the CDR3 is TGTGCCAGCAGTTATCGAGGGACCTACGAGCAGTACTTC. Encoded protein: CASSYRGTYEQYF.

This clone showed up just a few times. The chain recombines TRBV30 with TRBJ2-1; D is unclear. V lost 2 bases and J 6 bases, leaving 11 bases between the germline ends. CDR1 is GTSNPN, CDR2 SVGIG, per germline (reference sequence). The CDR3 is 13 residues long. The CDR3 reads CAWSPARANEQFF. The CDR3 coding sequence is TGTGCCTGGAGTCCCGCCCGAGCCAATGAGCAGTTCTTC. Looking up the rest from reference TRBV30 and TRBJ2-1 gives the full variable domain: SQTIHQWPATLVQPVGSPLSLECTVEGTSNPNLYWYRQAAGRGLQLLFYSVGIGQISSEVPQNLSASRPQDRQFILSSKKLLLSDSGFYLCAWSPARANEQFFGPGTRLTVL.

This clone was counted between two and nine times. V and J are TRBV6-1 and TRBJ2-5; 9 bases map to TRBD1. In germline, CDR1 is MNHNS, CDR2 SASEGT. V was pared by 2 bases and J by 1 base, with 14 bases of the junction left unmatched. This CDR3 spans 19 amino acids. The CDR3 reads CASSEHGGAQGAAQETQYF. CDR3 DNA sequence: TGTGCCAGCAGTGAACATGGGGGGGCACAGGGGGCGGCCCAAGAGACCCAGTACTTC.

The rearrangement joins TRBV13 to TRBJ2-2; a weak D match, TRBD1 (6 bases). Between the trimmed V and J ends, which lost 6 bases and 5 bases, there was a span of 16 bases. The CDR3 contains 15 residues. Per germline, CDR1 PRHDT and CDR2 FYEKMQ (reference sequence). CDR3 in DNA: TGTGCCAGCAGTTCAAGGACAGAAGCAACCGGGGAGCTGTTTTTT. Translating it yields CASSSRTEATGELFF.

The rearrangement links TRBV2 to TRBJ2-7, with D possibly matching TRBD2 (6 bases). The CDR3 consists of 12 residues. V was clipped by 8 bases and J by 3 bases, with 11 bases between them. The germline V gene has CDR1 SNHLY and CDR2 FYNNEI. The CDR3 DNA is TGTGCCAGCCGGAGGGAGAACTACGAGCAGTACTTC. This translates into CASRRENYEQYF.

CDR3 bases: TGCAGCGTTGAGGCGGGACCAGATACGCAGTATTTT. Its protein product is CSVEAGPDTQYF. V gene TRBV29-1 combines with J gene TRBJ2-3, with D possibly TRBD2 on 6 matching bases. Per germline, CDR1 SQVTM and CDR2 ANQGSEA. The CDR3 extends over 12 amino acids. Trimming removed 3 bases at V and 4 bases at J, with 8 bases between.

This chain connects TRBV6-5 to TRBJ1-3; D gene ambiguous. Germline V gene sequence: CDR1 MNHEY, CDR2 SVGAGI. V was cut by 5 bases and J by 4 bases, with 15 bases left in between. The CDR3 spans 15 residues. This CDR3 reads CASSQYMGTGNTIYF. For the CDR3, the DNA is TGTGCCAGCAGTCAATACATGGGCACCGGAAACACCATATATTTT.

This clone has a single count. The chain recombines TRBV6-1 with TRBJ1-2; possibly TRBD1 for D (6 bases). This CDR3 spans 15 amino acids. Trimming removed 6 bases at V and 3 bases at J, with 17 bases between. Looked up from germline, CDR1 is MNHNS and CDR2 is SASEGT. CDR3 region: CASRLQGGGDYGYTF. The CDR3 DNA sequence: TGTGCCAGCAGGTTACAGGGCGGCGGAGACTATGGCTACACCTTC.

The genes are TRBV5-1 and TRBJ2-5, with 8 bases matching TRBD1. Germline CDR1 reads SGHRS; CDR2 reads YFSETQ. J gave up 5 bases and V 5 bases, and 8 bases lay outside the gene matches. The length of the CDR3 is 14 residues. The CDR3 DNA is TGCGCCAGCAGAAGGACAGGGAGGATCGAGACCCAGTACTTC. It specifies CASRRTGRIETQYF.

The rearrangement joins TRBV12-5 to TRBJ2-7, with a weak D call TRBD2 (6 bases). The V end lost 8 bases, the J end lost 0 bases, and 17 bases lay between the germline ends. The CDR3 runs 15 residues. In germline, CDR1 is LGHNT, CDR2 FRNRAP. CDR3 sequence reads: CASQAGGSGSYEQYF. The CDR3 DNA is TGTGCTAGTCAGGCTGGGGGTAGCGGCTCCTACGAGCAGTACTTC.

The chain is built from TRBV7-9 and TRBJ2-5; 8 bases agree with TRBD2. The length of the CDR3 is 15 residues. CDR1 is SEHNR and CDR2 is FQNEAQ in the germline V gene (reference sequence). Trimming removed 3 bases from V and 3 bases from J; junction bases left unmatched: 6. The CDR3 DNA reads TGTGCCAGCAGCTTTAGATCGCGGGAGGAAGAGACCCAGTACTTC. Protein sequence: CASSFRSREEETQYF.

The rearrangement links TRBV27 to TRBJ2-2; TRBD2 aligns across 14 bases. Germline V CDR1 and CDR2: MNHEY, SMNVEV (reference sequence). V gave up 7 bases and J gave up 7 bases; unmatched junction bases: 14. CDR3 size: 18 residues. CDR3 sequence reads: CASKIWGTSGSVDGELFF. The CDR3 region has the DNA TGTGCCAGCAAGATCTGGGGGACTAGCGGGAGTGTGGACGGGGAGCTGTTTTTT.

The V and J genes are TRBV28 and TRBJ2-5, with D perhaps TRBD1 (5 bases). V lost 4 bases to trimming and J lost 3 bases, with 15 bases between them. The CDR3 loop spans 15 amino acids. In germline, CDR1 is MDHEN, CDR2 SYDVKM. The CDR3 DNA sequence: TGTGCCAGCAGTTCCAGGTACAGGACAAAAGAGACCCAGTACTTC. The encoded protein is CASSSRYRTKETQYF.

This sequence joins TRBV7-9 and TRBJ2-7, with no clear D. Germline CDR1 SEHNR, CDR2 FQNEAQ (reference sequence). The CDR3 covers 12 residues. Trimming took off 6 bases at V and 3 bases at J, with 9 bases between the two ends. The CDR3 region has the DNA TGTGCCAGCAGTCCGGCAGGCTACGAGCAGTACTTC. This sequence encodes CASSPAGYEQYF.

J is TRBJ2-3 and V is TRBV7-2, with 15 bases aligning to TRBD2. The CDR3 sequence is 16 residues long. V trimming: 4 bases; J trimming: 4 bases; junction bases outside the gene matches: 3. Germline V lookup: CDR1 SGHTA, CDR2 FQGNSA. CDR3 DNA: TGTGCCAGCAGCTCGTGGACTAGCGGGAGGGCAGATACGCAGTATTTT. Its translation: CASSSWTSGRADTQYF.

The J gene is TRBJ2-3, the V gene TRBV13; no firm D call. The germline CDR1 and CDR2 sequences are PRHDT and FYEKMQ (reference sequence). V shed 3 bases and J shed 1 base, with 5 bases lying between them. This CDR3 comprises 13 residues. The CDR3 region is CASSFTGTDTQYF. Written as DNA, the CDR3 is TGTGCCAGCAGCTTTACGGGCACAGATACGCAGTATTTT. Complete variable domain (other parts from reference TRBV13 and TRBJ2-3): AAGVIQSPRHLIKEKRETATLKCYPIPRHDTVYWYQQGPGQDPQFLISFYEKMQSDKGSIPDRFSAQQFSDYHSELNMSSLELGDSALYFCASSFTGTDTQYFGPGTRLTVL.

CDR3 in DNA: TGTGCCAGCAGCCACCCCCGGGACAGGGGATCCTACGAGCAGTACTTC. Residues: CASSHPRDRGSYEQYF. The chain couples TRBV7-2 to TRBJ2-7, with 10 bases lining up with TRBD1. The junction had 8 bases not matched to a gene; V was cut back by 5 bases and J by 1 base. The CDR3 extends over 16 amino acids. Per the germline V gene, CDR1 is SGHTA and CDR2 is FQGNSA.

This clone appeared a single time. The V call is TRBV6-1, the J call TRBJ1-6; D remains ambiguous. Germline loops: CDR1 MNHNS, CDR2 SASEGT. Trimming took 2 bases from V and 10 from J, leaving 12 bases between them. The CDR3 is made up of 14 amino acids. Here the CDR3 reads CASSEHEGGSPLHF. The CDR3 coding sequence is TGTGCCAGCAGTGAACATGAGGGCGGATCACCCCTCCACTTT.

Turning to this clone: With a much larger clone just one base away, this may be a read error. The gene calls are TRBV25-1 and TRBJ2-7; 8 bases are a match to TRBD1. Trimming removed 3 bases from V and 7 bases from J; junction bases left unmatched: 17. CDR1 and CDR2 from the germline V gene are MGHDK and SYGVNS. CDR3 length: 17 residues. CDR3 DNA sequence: TGTGCCAGCAGTGAGACAGGGGACGGGCGGCCATTAGTGGAGCAGTACTTC. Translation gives CASSETGDGRPLVEQYF.